These T cell receptor beta chains were read from a single sample in a study of cytomegalovirus exposure and HLA in healthy donors. Assay: immunoSEQ multiplex PCR; the TCRdb copy retains only in-frame clones and omits some. Here the sample spans about 120,000 clones, 55% to 75% being singletons. Sequences were obtained from PBMCs. These receptors came from a man aged 25-45 years in good health and CMV-seropositive. The CDR3 runs from the conserved cysteine through the conserved F or W. The order of the fields is clone size, D gene, V gene, J gene, CDR3 DNA, CDR3 protein. D genes are given only for firm matches. Clone sizes are given selectively: once, few, many, or a class where the clone is expanded.

>NA|TRBD2|TRBV19|TRBJ2-7
TGTGCCAGTACAGAATTATTCGGTGGACTAGCGGGAGGGCAACTTTACGAGCAGTACTTC
CASTELFGGLAGGQLYEQYF
>NA|NA|TRBV5-1|TRBJ2-1
TGCGCCAGCAGCTTGGGTGAGAGCCCCTACAATGAGCAGTTCTTC
CASSLGESPYNEQFF
>once|TRBD1|TRBV19|TRBJ2-2
TGTGCCAGTAGTATCTTGACAGGGGACACCGGGGAGCTGTTTTTT
CASSILTGDTGELFF
>NA|TRBD2|TRBV18|TRBJ2-7
TGTGCCAGCTCCCCGGGACTAGCGGAAGTAGGCGAGCAGTACTTC
CASSPGLAEVGEQYF
>NA|NA|TRBV6-1|TRBJ1-5
TGTGCCAGCAGTGAATACCCATTAGGAGGTGGGAATCAGCCCCAGCATTTT
CASSEYPLGGGNQPQHF
>once|TRBD1|TRBV6-6|TRBJ2-5
TGTGCCAGCAGTTACGGGGGACAGCAAGAGACCCAGTACTTC
CASSYGGQQETQYF
>NA|NA|TRBV11-3|TRBJ2-1
TGTGCCAGCAGCCCCTCCGGCTCCTACAATGAGCAGTTCTTC
CASSPSGSYNEQFF
>NA|NA|TRBV29-1|TRBJ2-5
TGCAGCGTTGACCTAGTTTCGGGAGAGACCCAGTACTTC
CSVDLVSGETQYF
>NA|NA|TRBV9|TRBJ1-1
TGTGCCAGCAGCGCAACAGCGAACACTGAAGCTTTCTTT
CASSATANTEAFF
>NA|NA|TRBV5-1|TRBJ1-1
TGCGCCAGCAGCCTAGTGCAGGGAATTCCGGCTGAAGCTTTCTTT
CASSLVQGIPAEAFF
>once|TRBD1|TRBV5-4|TRBJ1-2
TGTGCCAGCAGCCAAGGACAGGGTGTCTATGGCTACACCTTC
CASSQGQGVYGYTF
>NA|TRBD2|TRBV28|TRBJ2-2
TGTGCCAGCGGAATCCTAGCGGGATCCGGGGAGCTGTTTTTT
CASGILAGSGELFF
>NA|TRBD1|TRBV6-5|TRBJ2-3
TGTGCCAGCAGTTACTTCCCTGCGGGACAGGGGGGTACGCAGTATTTT
CASSYFPAGQGGTQYF
>NA|NA|TRBV5-1|TRBJ1-4
TGCGCCAGCAGCTTGGATGCTCAGGGTTTGAACACAAATGAAAAACTGTTTTTT
CASSLDAQGLNTNEKLFF
>NA|TRBD1|TRBV11-2|TRBJ1-2
TGTGCCAGCAGCTCCTTAAAATTCTCGAGGACAGGGATATCCTATGGCTACACCTTC
CASSSLKFSRTGISYGYTF
>NA|NA|TRBV18|TRBJ1-2
TGTGCCAGCTCACCAAAGGGGAACTATGGCTACACCTTC
CASSPKGNYGYTF
>NA|TRBD1|TRBV29-1|TRBJ2-5
TGCAGCGTTTACCGGACAGGCCTCCTAGAGACCCAGTACTTC
CSVYRTGLLETQYF
>NA|NA|TRBV7-3|TRBJ2-2
TGTGCCAGCAGCTTGGGGCGGGGGCTGAACACCGGGGAGCTGTTTTTT
CASSLGRGLNTGELFF
>NA|TRBD1|TRBV6-6|TRBJ2-7
TGTGCCAGCAGCCTCACCGGGACAGGGGGCGAGCAGTACTTC
CASSLTGTGGEQYF
>few|NA|TRBV19|TRBJ1-5
TGTGCCAGTAGTGGGTACTCTGGGGGGATTCAGCCCCAGCATTTT
CASSGYSGGIQPQHF
>few|TRBD1|TRBV4-1|TRBJ1-4
TGCGCCAGCAGCCAAGTATCGCGGGGACAGCCGAAACTGTTTTTT
CASSQVSRGQPKLFF
>NA|NA|TRBV5-1|TRBJ2-3
TGCGCCAGCAGCTTTCCAGAGGGGGACCCAGATACGCAGTATTTT
CASSFPEGDPDTQYF
>few|TRBD1|TRBV2|TRBJ1-6
TGTGCCAGCAAGCCTCTTACAGGGGTTGGTTCACCCCTCCACTTT
CASKPLTGVGSPLHF
>NA|TRBD2|TRBV2|TRBJ2-7
TGTGCCAGCAGGTCTAGACTAGCGGGAGGGTCCTACGAGCAGTACTTC
CASRSRLAGGSYEQYF
>NA|NA|TRBV2|TRBJ1-5
TGTGCCAGCAGTGGGCAGGGTCCCAATCAGCCCCAGCATTTT
CASSGQGPNQPQHF
>NA|NA|TRBV7-9|TRBJ2-4
TGTGCCAGCAGCTTCCTCGGGAGTGCGGTGGCGGCCAAAAACATTCAGTACTTC
CASSFLGSAVAAKNIQYF
>NA|NA|TRBV11-3|TRBJ2-1
TGTGCCAGCAGCTTAAGTGGGAGCTCCTACAATGAGCAGTTCTTC
CASSLSGSSYNEQFF
>few|TRBD2|TRBV18|TRBJ2-7
TGTGCCAGCTCCCAACTCGGACTAGCAAAAGGGGACGAGCAGTACTTC
CASSQLGLAKGDEQYF
>NA|NA|TRBV5-1|TRBJ1-2
TGCGCCAGCAGCTTAAACAGGATCTATGGCTACACCTTC
CASSLNRIYGYTF
>once|TRBD2|TRBV7-9|TRBJ2-5
TGTGCCAGCAGCACCGGACTAGCGGGCCCCCAAGAGACCCAGTACTTC
CASSTGLAGPQETQYF
>NA|TRBD1|TRBV11-3|TRBJ2-3
TGTGCCAGCAGCTTCCCGGGACAGGCAGATACGCAGTATTTT
CASSFPGQADTQYF
>once|NA|TRBV5-1|TRBJ2-2
TGCGCCAGCAGCTGGCCCAGGGTTCCCGGGGAGCTGTTTTTT
CASSWPRVPGELFF
>once|TRBD1|TRBV28|TRBJ2-7
TGTGCCAGCAGCGACAGGGGTTACGAGCAGTACTTC
CASSDRGYEQYF
>NA|TRBD1|TRBV5-1|TRBJ2-5
TGCGCCAGCAGCTTGGAAGGGACAGGGGGCTCGGGAGAGACCCAGTACTTC
CASSLEGTGGSGETQYF
>NA|NA|TRBV7-2|TRBJ2-7
TGTGCCAGCAGCCGCGATTACTCCTACGAGCAGTACTTC
CASSRDYSYEQYF
>few|TRBD1|TRBV5-4|TRBJ2-3
TGTGCCAGCAGCTTGGACGGGACAGGGGGCGGGACAGATACGCAGTATTTT
CASSLDGTGGGTDTQYF
>NA|TRBD1|TRBV25-1|TRBJ2-7
TGTGCCAGCAGTGAAAGGACGGGACAGGGGGCCTACGAGCAGTACTTC
CASSERTGQGAYEQYF
>once|NA|TRBV5-1|TRBJ2-7
TGCGCCAGCAGCGGTGACGGGAACTCCTACGAGCAGTACTTC
CASSGDGNSYEQYF
>NA|TRBD2|TRBV5-1|TRBJ2-5
TGCGCCAGCAGCCCCGGCGGGGGGGGGAGCCAAGAGACCCAGTACTTC
CASSPGGGGSQETQYF
>NA|TRBD2|TRBV6-6|TRBJ2-3
TGTGCCAGCAGTTGGGGGGGGACCATCCTAATTGGGCAGTATTTT
CASSWGGTILIGQYF